One sample yielded the 6 T cell receptor beta chains listed below, sequenced in a study of CD8 T cells in Susac syndrome. With random hexamers, roughly 0.45 to 1 ug RNA was reverse transcribed. TCRdb called the immunoSEQ multiplex PCR reads again in MiXCR, with one record for every CDR3 protein. The repertoire holds some 200,000 distinct CDR3 sequences, nearly 97% seen once, with more than 0.08% in the top ten. The sample taken for sequencing was CD4+ T cells from PBMCs. The receptors were gathered from a human donor with Susac syndrome.

There are a few counts of this clonotype. The CDR3 DNA is TGTGCCAGCACCGGCTGGGTCGGCGAGCAGTACTTC. Residues: CASTGWVGEQYF. The gene calls are TRBV6-1 and TRBJ2-7; D is ambiguous. The CDR3 runs 12 residues. Germline CDR1 reads MNHNS; CDR2 reads SASEGT. Between the trimmed V and J ends, which lost 7 bases and 6 bases, there was a span of 13 bases.

The chain has TRBV20-1 and TRBJ1-1; 9 positions match TRBD1. The CDR3 runs 15 residues. V dropped 7 bases and J dropped 0; count of bases not matched to a gene: 9. In germline, CDR1 is DFQATT, CDR2 SNEGSKA (reference sequence). The CDR3 sequence is CSVLQGAQMNTEAFF. For the CDR3, the DNA is TGCAGTGTTTTACAGGGGGCGCAGATGAACACTGAAGCTTTCTTT.

This chain links TRBV6-5 with TRBJ2-1, with 12 bases aligning to TRBD2. Losses at the gene ends were 6 bases for V and 8 bases for J; bases not matched to a gene: 5. Germline V gene data show CDR1 as MNHEY and CDR2 as SVGAGI. CDR3 length equals 14 residues. The CDR3 spells CASRSSGGGYEQFF. The CDR3 nucleotides read TGTGCCAGCAGATCTAGCGGGGGGGGATATGAGCAGTTCTTC.

The rearrangement links TRBV20-1 to TRBJ2-7, with TRBD1 as a possible D gene (6 bases). V was trimmed by 1 base and J by 0 bases, leaving 10 bases between them. Germline V gene sequence: CDR1 DFQATT, CDR2 SNEGSKA (reference sequence). The CDR3 totals 14 residues. The CDR3 loop reads CSARGLDSSYEQYF. In DNA, the CDR3 is TGCAGTGCTAGAGGGCTGGACAGCTCCTACGAGCAGTACTTC.

The chain couples TRBV30 to TRBJ2-7; D unresolved. The V and J ends lost 3 bases and 3 bases respectively, with 6 bases between them. Germline V gives CDR1 GTSNPN, CDR2 SVGIG (reference sequence). The CDR3 covers 11 residues. The CDR3 here is CAWSANYEQYF. The DNA of the CDR3 is TGTGCCTGGAGCGCTAACTACGAGCAGTACTTC.

In its sample, this clonotype was seen once. The V and J genes are TRBV2 and TRBJ2-7, with D unclear. CDR1 is SNHLY, CDR2 FYNNEI, per germline. CDR3 length: 11 amino acids. Trimming took 6 bases from V and 6 from J, leaving 9 bases between them. CDR3 coding DNA: TGTGCCAGCAGGGCGTACGGCGAGCAGTACTTC. It translates to CASRAYGEQYF.